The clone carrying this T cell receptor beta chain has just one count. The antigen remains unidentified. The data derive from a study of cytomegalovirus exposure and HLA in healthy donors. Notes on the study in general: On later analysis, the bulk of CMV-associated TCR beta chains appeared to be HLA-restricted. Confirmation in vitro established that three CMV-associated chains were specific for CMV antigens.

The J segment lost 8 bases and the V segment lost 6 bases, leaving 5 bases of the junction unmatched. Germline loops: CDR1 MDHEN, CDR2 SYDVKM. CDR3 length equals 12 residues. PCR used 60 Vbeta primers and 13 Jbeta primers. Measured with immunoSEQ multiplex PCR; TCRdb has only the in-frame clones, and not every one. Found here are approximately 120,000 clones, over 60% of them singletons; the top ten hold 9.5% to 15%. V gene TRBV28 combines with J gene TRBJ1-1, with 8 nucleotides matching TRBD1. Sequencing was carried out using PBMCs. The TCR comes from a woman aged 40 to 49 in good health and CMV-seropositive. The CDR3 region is CASSPGGEEAFF. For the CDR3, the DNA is TGTGCCAGCAGCCCAGGGGGCGAAGAAGCTTTCTTT.